This T cell receptor (beta chain) originates from a study of regulatory T cells in long-lasting Graves disease. Building the TCR beta libraries relied on iRepertoire HTBI primers, and CDR3 regions underwent Arm-PCR. One entry per CDR3 protein, called by TCRdb with MiXCR from the multiplex PCR reads. Among 550,000 to 700,000 distinct CDR3 sequences listed, about 16% were seen once. Losses at the gene ends were 2 bases for V and 3 bases for J; bases not matched to a gene: 3. Germline CDR1 MNHEY, CDR2 SMNVEV (reference sequence). The CDR3 is made up of 15 amino acids. Time point meaning: newly diagnosed GD, antithyroid drugs for less than 3 months. The TCR library used RNA extracted from PBMCs. This clonotype turned up a few times. The same data also went into a second study, on T cells in Graves' hyperthyroidism and ophthalmopathy.

The TCR originated in a man between 18 and 35 years old with Graves disease. Sequenced material: peripheral blood mononuclear cells (PBMCs), taken at new diagnosis, from a patient treated with antithyroid drugs. The genes are TRBV27 and TRBJ1-1, with 10 bases matching TRBD1. CDR3 nucleotides: TGTGCCAGCAGTTTAGTAGGGACAGGGGACACTGAAGCTTTCTTT. Amino acid sequence: CASSLVGTGDTEAFF.